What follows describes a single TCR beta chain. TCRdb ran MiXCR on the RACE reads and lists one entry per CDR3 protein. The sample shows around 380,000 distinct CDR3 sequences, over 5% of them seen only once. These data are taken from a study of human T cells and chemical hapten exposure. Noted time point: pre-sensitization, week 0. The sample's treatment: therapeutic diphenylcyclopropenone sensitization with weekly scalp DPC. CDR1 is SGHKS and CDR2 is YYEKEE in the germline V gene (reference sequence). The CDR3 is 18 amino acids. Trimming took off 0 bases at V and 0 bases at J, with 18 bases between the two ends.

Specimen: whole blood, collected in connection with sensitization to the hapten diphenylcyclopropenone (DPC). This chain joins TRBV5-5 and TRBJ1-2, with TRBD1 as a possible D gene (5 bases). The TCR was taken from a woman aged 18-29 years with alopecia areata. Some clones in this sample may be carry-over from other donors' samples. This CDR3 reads CASSLAARGKGPNYGYTF. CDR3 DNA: TGTGCCAGCAGCTTGGCGGCCCGGGGAAAGGGGCCTAACTATGGCTACACCTTC.